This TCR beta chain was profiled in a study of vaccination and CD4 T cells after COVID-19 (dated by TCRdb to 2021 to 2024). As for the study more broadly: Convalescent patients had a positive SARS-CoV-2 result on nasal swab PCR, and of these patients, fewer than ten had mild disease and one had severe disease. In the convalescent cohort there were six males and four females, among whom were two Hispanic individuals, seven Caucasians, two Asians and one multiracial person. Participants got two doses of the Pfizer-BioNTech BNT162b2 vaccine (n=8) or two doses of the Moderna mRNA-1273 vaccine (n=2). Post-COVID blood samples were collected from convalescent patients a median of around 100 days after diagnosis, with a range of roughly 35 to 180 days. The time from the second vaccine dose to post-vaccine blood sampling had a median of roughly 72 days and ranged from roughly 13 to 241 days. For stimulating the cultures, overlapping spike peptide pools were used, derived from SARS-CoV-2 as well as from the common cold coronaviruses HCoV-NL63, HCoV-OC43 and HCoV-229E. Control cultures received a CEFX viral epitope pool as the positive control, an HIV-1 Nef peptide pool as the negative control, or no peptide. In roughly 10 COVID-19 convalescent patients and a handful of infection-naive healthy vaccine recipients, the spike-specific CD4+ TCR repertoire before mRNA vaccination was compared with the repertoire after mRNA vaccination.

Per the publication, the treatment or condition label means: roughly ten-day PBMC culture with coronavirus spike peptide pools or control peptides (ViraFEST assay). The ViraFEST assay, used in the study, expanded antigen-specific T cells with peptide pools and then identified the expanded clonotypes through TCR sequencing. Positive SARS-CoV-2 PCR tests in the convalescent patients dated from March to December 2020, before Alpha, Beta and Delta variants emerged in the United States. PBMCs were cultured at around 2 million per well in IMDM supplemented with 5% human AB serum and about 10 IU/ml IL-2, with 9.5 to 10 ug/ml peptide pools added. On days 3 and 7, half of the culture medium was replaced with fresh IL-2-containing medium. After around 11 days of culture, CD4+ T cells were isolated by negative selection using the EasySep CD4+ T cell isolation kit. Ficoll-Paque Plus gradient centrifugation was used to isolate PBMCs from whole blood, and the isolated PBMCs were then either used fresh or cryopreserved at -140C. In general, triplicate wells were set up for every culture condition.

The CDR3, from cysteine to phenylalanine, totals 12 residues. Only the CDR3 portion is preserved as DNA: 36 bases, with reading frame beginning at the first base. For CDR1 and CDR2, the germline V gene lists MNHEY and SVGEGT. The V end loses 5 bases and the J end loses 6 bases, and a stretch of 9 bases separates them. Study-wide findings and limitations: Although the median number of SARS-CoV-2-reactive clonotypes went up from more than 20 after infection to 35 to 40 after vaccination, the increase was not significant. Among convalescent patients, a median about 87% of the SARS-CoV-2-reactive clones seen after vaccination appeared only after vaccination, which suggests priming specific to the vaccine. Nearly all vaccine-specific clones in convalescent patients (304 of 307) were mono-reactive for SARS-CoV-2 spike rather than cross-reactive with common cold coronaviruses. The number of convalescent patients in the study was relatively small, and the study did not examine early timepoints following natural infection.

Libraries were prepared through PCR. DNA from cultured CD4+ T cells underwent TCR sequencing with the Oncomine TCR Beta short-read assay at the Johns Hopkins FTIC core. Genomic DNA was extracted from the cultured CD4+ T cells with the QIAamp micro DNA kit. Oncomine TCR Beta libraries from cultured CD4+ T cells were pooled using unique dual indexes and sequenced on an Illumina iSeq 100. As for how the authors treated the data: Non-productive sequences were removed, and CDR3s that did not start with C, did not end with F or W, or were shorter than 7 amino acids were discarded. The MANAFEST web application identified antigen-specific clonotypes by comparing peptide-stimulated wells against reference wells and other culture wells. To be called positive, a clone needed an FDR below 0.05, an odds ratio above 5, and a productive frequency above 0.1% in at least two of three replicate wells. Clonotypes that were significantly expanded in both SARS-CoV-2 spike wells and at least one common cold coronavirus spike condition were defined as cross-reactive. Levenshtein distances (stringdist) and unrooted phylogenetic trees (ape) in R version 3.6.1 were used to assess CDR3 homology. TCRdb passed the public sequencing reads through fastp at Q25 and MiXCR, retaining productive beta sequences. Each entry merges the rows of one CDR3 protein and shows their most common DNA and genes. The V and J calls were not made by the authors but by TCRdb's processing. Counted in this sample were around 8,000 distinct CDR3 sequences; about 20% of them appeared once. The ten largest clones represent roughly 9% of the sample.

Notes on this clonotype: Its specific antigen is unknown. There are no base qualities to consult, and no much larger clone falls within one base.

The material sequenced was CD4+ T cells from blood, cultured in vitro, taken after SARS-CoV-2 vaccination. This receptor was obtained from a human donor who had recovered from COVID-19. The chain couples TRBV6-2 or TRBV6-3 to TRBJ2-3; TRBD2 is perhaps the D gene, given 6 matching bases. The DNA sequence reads TGTGCCAGCAGTGAGACTAGGGATACGCAGTATTTT. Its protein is CASSETRDTQYF.